The rows below give T cell receptor beta chains drawn from one sample of a study of T cells of healthy individuals. TCRdb processed the 5' RACE reads anew with MiXCR; each CDR3 protein has one entry. The sample shows around 98,000 distinct CDR3 sequences, roughly 15% of them seen only once. These receptors all come from a human donor in good health. CDR3s leave out the opening cysteine and the closing phenylalanine or tryptophan. Each record gives: J gene, V gene, CDR3 protein.

j_call: TRBJ2-6
v_call: TRBV29-1
cdr3_aa: SGMGGANVLT

j_call: TRBJ1-1
v_call: TRBV29-1
cdr3_aa: SVDWSRGTEAY

j_call: TRBJ2-5
v_call: TRBV2
cdr3_aa: ASSREGTSQETQY

j_call: TRBJ2-7
v_call: TRBV15
cdr3_aa: ATSRDLGQGIRPYEQY

j_call: TRBJ1-4
v_call: TRBV18
cdr3_aa: ASSGGSTTNEKLF

j_call: TRBJ1-5
v_call: TRBV6-5
cdr3_aa: ASSWGRGQPQH

j_call: TRBJ2-7
v_call: TRBV10-3
cdr3_aa: AIRGQGEGSGEQY

j_call: TRBJ1-3
v_call: TRBV4-3
cdr3_aa: ASSPGQSSGNTIY

j_call: TRBJ2-3
v_call: TRBV20-1
cdr3_aa: SAEELAGGTDTQY

j_call: TRBJ2-5
v_call: TRBV4-1
cdr3_aa: ASSQDGGRVEETQY

j_call: TRBJ1-2
v_call: TRBV3-1
cdr3_aa: ASSPSEGSKYGYT

j_call: TRBJ2-1
v_call: TRBV5-1
cdr3_aa: ASSLAWVTSGGADNEQF

j_call: TRBJ1-5
v_call: TRBV19
cdr3_aa: ASSIAPQGPQH

j_call: TRBJ2-1
v_call: TRBV2
cdr3_aa: ASSEIGNEQF

j_call: TRBJ2-3
v_call: TRBV15
cdr3_aa: ATSRSRAGVVTDTQY

j_call: TRBJ2-5
v_call: TRBV20-1
cdr3_aa: SALVSGRLETQY

j_call: TRBJ2-3
v_call: TRBV5-1
cdr3_aa: ASSVTSGARTDTQY

j_call: TRBJ2-5
v_call: TRBV4-1
cdr3_aa: ASSRRHLQETQY

j_call: TRBJ2-3
v_call: TRBV7-3
cdr3_aa: ASSPTLAGDTDTQY

j_call: TRBJ2-1
v_call: TRBV4-3
cdr3_aa: ASSQGDGWHEQF

j_call: TRBJ2-5
v_call: TRBV6-6
cdr3_aa: ASSYLAASPPKETQY

j_call: TRBJ2-7
v_call: TRBV28
cdr3_aa: ASSSEGAGREQY

j_call: TRBJ2-2
v_call: TRBV7-2
cdr3_aa: ASSSSPNTGELF

j_call: TRBJ2-1
v_call: TRBV9
cdr3_aa: ASSVGTTSYNEQF

j_call: TRBJ1-3
v_call: TRBV4-1
cdr3_aa: ASSQDGKGENTIY

j_call: TRBJ1-2
v_call: TRBV20-1
cdr3_aa: SGQDGYT

j_call: TRBJ2-7
v_call: TRBV27
cdr3_aa: ASNLPGLAREQY

j_call: TRBJ2-1
v_call: TRBV19
cdr3_aa: ASSLGTNNEQF

j_call: TRBJ1-5
v_call: TRBV12-3/TRBV12-4
cdr3_aa: ASSLSTGGNQPQH

j_call: TRBJ2-7
v_call: TRBV6-2/TRBV6-3
cdr3_aa: ASSYPDHGYEQY

j_call: TRBJ1-6
v_call: TRBV6-1
cdr3_aa: ASSEDGNRNSPLH

j_call: TRBJ1-5
v_call: TRBV5-1
cdr3_aa: ASSPGGSQPQH

j_call: TRBJ2-2
v_call: TRBV9
cdr3_aa: ASSPGTGANTGELF

j_call: TRBJ1-1
v_call: TRBV20-1
cdr3_aa: SRSRNTEAF

j_call: TRBJ1-5
v_call: TRBV2
cdr3_aa: ASSRGSNQPQH

j_call: TRBJ2-1
v_call: TRBV10-3
cdr3_aa: AISYQRDEQF

j_call: TRBJ1-5
v_call: TRBV28
cdr3_aa: ASSPAGGEKPQH

j_call: TRBJ2-7
v_call: TRBV13
cdr3_aa: ASSLRDREGEQY

j_call: TRBJ2-5
v_call: TRBV5-1
cdr3_aa: ASSLGQGVEETQY

j_call: TRBJ1-2
v_call: TRBV27
cdr3_aa: ASSFQGEDGYT

j_call: TRBJ1-1
v_call: TRBV27
cdr3_aa: ASGYRGTEAF

j_call: TRBJ1-2
v_call: TRBV5-1
cdr3_aa: ASSLVGGAYGYT

j_call: TRBJ1-5
v_call: TRBV4-2
cdr3_aa: ASSQGVVEPQH

j_call: TRBJ2-2
v_call: TRBV29-1
cdr3_aa: SVDGAGGGTGELF

j_call: TRBJ2-3
v_call: TRBV27
cdr3_aa: ASSLAGRDTQY

j_call: TRBJ2-5
v_call: TRBV5-1
cdr3_aa: ASSLDPGLAGEETQY

j_call: TRBJ2-2
v_call: TRBV12-3/TRBV12-4
cdr3_aa: ASSTRGTGSTGELF

j_call: TRBJ2-3
v_call: TRBV4-2
cdr3_aa: ASSSYGTSGSTDTQY

j_call: TRBJ2-3
v_call: TRBV7-2
cdr3_aa: ASSLDVGGTDTQY

j_call: TRBJ1-5
v_call: TRBV20-1
cdr3_aa: SAGRGNSGNQPQH

j_call: TRBJ2-7
v_call: TRBV7-8
cdr3_aa: ASSFRALEQY

j_call: TRBJ2-2
v_call: TRBV11-2
cdr3_aa: ASSLLMGGGAGELF

j_call: TRBJ1-3
v_call: TRBV29-1
cdr3_aa: SVLLSGNTIY

j_call: TRBJ2-3
v_call: TRBV28
cdr3_aa: ASSFSDTQY

j_call: TRBJ2-7
v_call: TRBV20-1
cdr3_aa: SAPLRRGTHEQY

j_call: TRBJ2-7
v_call: TRBV28
cdr3_aa: ASSFQGTGSAYEQY